This TCR beta chain was found in a study of blood T cell repertoires in COVID-19. At the level of the study: COVID-19 samples, acute and convalescent, were from the United States, Italy and Spain. The cDNA or gDNA used as material had been derived from T cells, B-cell-depleted T cells, or PBMCs.

Produced via immunoSEQ multiplex PCR; TCRdb's table is partial and in-frame only. The table has about 150,000 clones, roughly four fifths seen once. Germline lookup yields CDR1 KGHDR and CDR2 SFDVKD. CDR3 length: 15 residues. V shed 2 bases and J shed 6 bases, with 10 bases lying between them. The specimen sequenced was peripheral blood. The origin of this receptor is an older woman with acute or convalescent COVID-19. This chain uses TRBV24-1 with TRBJ1-6; D not resolved. The CDR3 region has the DNA TGTGCCACCAGTGATTCTACAGCCCCTAATTCACCCCTCCACTTT. It codes for CATSDSTAPNSPLHF.